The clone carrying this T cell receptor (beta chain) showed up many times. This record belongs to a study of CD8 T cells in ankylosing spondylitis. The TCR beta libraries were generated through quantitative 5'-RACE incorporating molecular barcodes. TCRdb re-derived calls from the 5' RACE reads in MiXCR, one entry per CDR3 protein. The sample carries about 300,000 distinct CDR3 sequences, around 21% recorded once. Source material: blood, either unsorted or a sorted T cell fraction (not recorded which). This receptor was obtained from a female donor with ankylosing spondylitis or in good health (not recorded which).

The CDR3 here is CASSLTGGYEQYF. CDR3 nucleotide sequence: TGTGCCAGCAGCTTAACTGGGGGCTACGAGCAGTACTTC. The chain couples TRBV7-3 to TRBJ2-7; perhaps D is TRBD1 or TRBD2 (5 bases each). Trimming cost V 0 bases and J 3 bases, with 6 bases left between them. Germline CDR1 reads SGHTA; CDR2 reads FQGTGA. The CDR3 length is 13 residues.